A single sample gave rise to the 11 T cell receptor beta chains below, sequenced in a study of T-cell reconstitution after alpha-beta-depleted transplantation in children. Researchers prepared the TCRbeta library using unique molecular identifiers, the study reports. TCRdb redid the calling of the PCR reads with MiXCR, one entry per CDR3 protein. The data show approximately 400,000 distinct CDR3 sequences, about a tenth seen once. The sequenced sample was PBMCs from the stem cell graft donor, obtained from the stem cell graft. The receptors originated from a human donor who donated a stem cell graft to a child with acute myeloid leukemia.

The chain uses TRBV5-5 and TRBJ1-6, with D uncertain. CDR3 length: 14 residues. Germline lookup yields CDR1 SGHKS and CDR2 YYEKEE (reference sequence). V gave up 0 bases and J gave up 5 bases, with 6 bases separating them. The CDR3 DNA follows: TGTGCCAGCAGCTTGGGAGAGAATAATTCACCCCTCCACTTT. Protein: CASSLGENNSPLHF.

This clonotype was seen a handful of times. Here the CDR3 reads CASSLGPRTSGKRYEQYF. The CDR3 DNA is TGCGCCAGCAGCTTGGGCCCCCGGACTAGCGGGAAGAGGTACGAGCAGTACTTC. This rearrangement joins TRBV5-1 to TRBJ2-7, with 12 bases aligning to TRBD2. Unmatched junction bases numbered 11, after V lost 0 bases and J lost 4 bases. The length of the CDR3 is 18 residues. The germline CDR1 and CDR2 sequences are SGHRS and YFSETQ.

In its sample, this clonotype was seen many times. The CDR3 is CASSRTGDTEAFF. The CDR3 DNA follows: TGTGCCAGCAGTAGAACAGGGGACACTGAAGCTTTCTTT. This sequence joins TRBV7-3 and TRBJ1-1; 7 bases are shared with TRBD1. The CDR3 consists of 13 residues. Germline V CDR1 and CDR2: SGHTA, FQGTGA. J was trimmed by 3 bases and V by 6 bases; bases with no gene match: 4.

The chain has TRBV7-2 and TRBJ1-2; D is undetermined. The V and J ends lost 5 bases and 5 bases respectively, with 9 bases between them. Germline V gene lookup returns CDR1 SGHTA and CDR2 FQGNSA. The CDR3 loop spans 12 amino acids. The CDR3 reads CASSLFEYGYTF. In nucleotides, the CDR3 is TGTGCCAGCAGCCTTTTCGAGTATGGCTACACCTTC.

This clonotype has only a few counts. The chain employs TRBV10-3 and TRBJ1-5; tentative D call: TRBD1 (5 bases). In germline, CDR1 is ENHRY, CDR2 SYGVKD. Trimming pared 10 bases from V and 0 bases from J, leaving 16 bases between. This CDR3 is built from 15 residues. CDR3 bases: TGTGCCACCAGGCAGGGAGGGGATAGCAATCAGCCCCAGCATTTT. Its protein product is CATRQGGDSNQPQHF.

There are a few counts of this clonotype. V usage is TRBV29-1 and J usage is TRBJ1-3, with 8 bases fitting TRBD1. CDR1 is SQVTM and CDR2 is ANQGSEA in the germline V gene. V shed 6 bases and J 0 bases; nucleotides not matched to a gene: 7. This CDR3 is 15 amino acids long. DNA of the CDR3: TGCAGCGTGAAGACAGGGGAATACTCTGGAAACACCATATATTTT. Protein: CSVKTGEYSGNTIYF.

CDR3 sequence reads: CASRRTGGAVEQYF. The CDR3 DNA reads as TGTGCCAGCAGACGGACAGGGGGTGCGGTCGAGCAGTACTTC. V gene TRBV7-3 combines with J gene TRBJ2-7; 10 bases fit TRBD1. V lost 6 bases, J lost 6 bases, and 8 bases stayed unmatched. The germline CDR1 and CDR2 sequences are SGHTA and FQGTGA. This CDR3 has 14 residues.

In this sample, this clonotype turned up a few times. CDR3 DNA: TGTGCCAGCAGCAAAGGGGCAAGGTTAAGCACTGAAGCTTTCTTT. This sequence encodes CASSKGARLSTEAFF. The V gene is TRBV21-1, the J gene TRBJ1-1. TRBV21-1 corresponds to a pseudogene. The CDR3 contains 15 residues.

This clonotype has more than one count but fewer than ten. This chain uses TRBV20-1 with TRBJ2-3; 8 bases are shared with TRBD2. The J segment lost 1 base and the V segment lost 1 base, leaving 4 bases of the junction unmatched. Germline CDR1 is DFQATT and CDR2 is SNEGSKA (reference sequence). The CDR3 is 15 residues long. CDR3 protein: CSARVPAGGTDTQYF. The CDR3 DNA reads as TGCAGTGCTAGAGTCCCAGCGGGGGGCACAGATACGCAGTATTTT.

V is TRBV5-1 and J is TRBJ1-1, with D possibly matching TRBD1 (5 bases). V lost 7 bases and J 3 bases, leaving 13 bases between the germline ends. Germline CDR1 reads SGHRS; CDR2 reads YFSETQ. The CDR3 runs to 13 residues. The CDR3 reads CASAPGGDTEAFF. The CDR3 DNA is TGCGCCAGCGCGCCCGGGGGAGACACTGAAGCTTTCTTT.

This clonotype was recorded at least ten times. The rearrangement joins TRBV11-3 to TRBJ2-1; no definite D call. Trimming removed 0 bases from V and 6 bases from J, with 3 bases in between. The CDR3 consists of 12 residues. Germline values: CDR1 SGHNT, CDR2 YENEEA. In DNA form, the CDR3 reads TGTGCCAGCAGCTTAGACCCCAATGAGCAGTTCTTC. It encodes CASSLDPNEQFF.